These 8 T cell receptor beta chains came from one sample sequenced in a study of T cells in Graves' hyperthyroidism and ophthalmopathy. Researchers took RNA transcripts and amplified the TCR beta CDR3 regions from them. The study used the HTBI primer set for a first-round RT-PCR of the TCR CDR3. TCRdb passed the multiplex PCR reads through MiXCR, listing each CDR3 protein once. The sample contains 490,000 or so distinct CDR3 sequences, 15% to 20% of which appear only once. The sample taken for sequencing was blood. These receptors came from a woman in her thirties with Graves' ophthalmopathy.

V gene TRBV28 combines with J gene TRBJ1-5; unclear D gene. Trimming cost V 8 bases and J 11 bases, with 13 bases left between them. Germline values: CDR1 MDHEN, CDR2 SYDVKM. This CDR3 has 11 residues. The CDR3 sequence is CASGPDTAQHF. The DNA of the CDR3 is TGTGCCAGCGGTCCTGACACGGCCCAGCATTTT.

This clonotype was seen a handful of times. This chain joins TRBV12-3 or TRBV12-4 and TRBJ1-5; D is unclear. CDR3 length: 14 residues. V was shortened by 6 bases and J by 0 bases, with 9 bases between the two germline ends. Here the CDR3 DNA reads TGTGCCAGCAGGTTGGCGGGTAGCAATCAGCCCCAGCATTTT. It yields the protein CASRLAGSNQPQHF.

This clonotype was detected many times. The chain carries TRBV24-1 and TRBJ1-5; possible D gene TRBD1, 6 bases. The CDR3 is 16 amino acids. The germline gives CDR1 KGHDR, CDR2 SFDVKD. V was cut by 5 bases and J by 5 bases, with 18 bases left in between. CDR3 nucleotide sequence: TGTGCCACCAGTGTAGGGGGAGGACAGTTGGATCAGCCCCAGCATTTT. Translating gives CATSVGGGQLDQPQHF.

At least ten counts were recorded for this clonotype. CDR3 sequence reads: CASSDSQGAGETQYF. The DNA of the CDR3 is TGTGCCAGCAGCGATTCACAGGGGGCAGGAGAGACCCAGTACTTC. The gene calls are TRBV28 and TRBJ2-5; 9 positions match TRBD1. V lost 6 bases, J lost 4 bases, and 9 bases stayed unmatched. This CDR3 spans 15 amino acids. Germline V gene data show CDR1 as MDHEN and CDR2 as SYDVKM.

This clonotype was recorded at least ten times. The chain carries TRBV6-1 and TRBJ2-7; 10 nucleotides line up with TRBD2. The CDR3 has 15 amino acids. V lost 8 bases, J lost 1 base, and 8 bases stayed unmatched. Per germline, CDR1 MNHNS and CDR2 SASEGT. The CDR3: CASAQSLAGSYEQYF. In DNA, the CDR3 is TGTGCCAGCGCACAATCACTAGCGGGATCCTACGAGCAGTACTTC.

This clonotype was observed a single time. The J gene is TRBJ2-7, the V gene TRBV28; the D call may be TRBD1 or TRBD2 (5 bases each). Deletions cut 5 bases from V and 5 bases from J, with 10 bases between. This CDR3 is built from 12 residues. The germline V gene has CDR1 MDHEN and CDR2 SYDVKM. CDR3 bases: TGTGCCAGCAGTCGACTACAGGACGAGCAGTACTTC. Amino acid sequence: CASSRLQDEQYF.

There are many counts of this clonotype. The chain carries TRBV7-2 and TRBJ2-4; 9 bases match TRBD2. V dropped 1 base and J dropped 7; count of bases not matched to a gene: 8. From germline, CDR1 is SGHTA and CDR2 FQGNSA. The CDR3 runs to 16 residues. The chain's CDR3 is CASSLGSGRRENIQYF. The DNA of the CDR3 is TGTGCCAGCAGCTTAGGAAGCGGGAGGAGGGAGAACATTCAGTACTTC.

This clonotype was recorded many times. This rearrangement joins TRBV5-1 to TRBJ1-5; D ambiguous. V lost 0 bases and J lost 3, with 7 bases in between. Germline CDR1 is SGHRS and CDR2 is YFSETQ. The CDR3 covers 14 residues. In nucleotides, the CDR3 is TGCGCCAGCAGCTTGGACAGTTTCAATCAGCCCCAGCATTTT. Encoded protein: CASSLDSFNQPQHF.